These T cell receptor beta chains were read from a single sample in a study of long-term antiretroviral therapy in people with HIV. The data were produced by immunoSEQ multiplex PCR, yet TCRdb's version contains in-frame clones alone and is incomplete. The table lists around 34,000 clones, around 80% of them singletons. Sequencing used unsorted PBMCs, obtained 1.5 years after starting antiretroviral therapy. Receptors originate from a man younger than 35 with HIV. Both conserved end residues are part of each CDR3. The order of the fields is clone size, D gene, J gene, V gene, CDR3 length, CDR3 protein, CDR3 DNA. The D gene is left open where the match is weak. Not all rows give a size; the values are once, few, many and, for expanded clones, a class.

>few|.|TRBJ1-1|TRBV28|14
CASSLSWGNTEAFF
TGTGCCAGCAGTTTAAGTTGGGGAAACACTGAAGCTTTCTTT
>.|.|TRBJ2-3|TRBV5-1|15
CASPGARGGPDTQYF
TGCGCCAGCCCAGGGGCGCGGGGTGGTCCAGATACGCAGTATTTT
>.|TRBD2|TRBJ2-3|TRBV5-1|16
CASSLGLAKFTDTQYF
TGCGCCAGCAGCTTGGGACTAGCGAAGTTCACAGATACGCAGTATTTT
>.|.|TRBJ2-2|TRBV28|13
CASSLLGPGELFF
TGTGCCAGCAGTTTACTAGGCCCCGGGGAGCTGTTTTTT
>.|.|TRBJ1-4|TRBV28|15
CASSPGGGINEKLFF
TGTGCCAGCAGTCCAGGCGGGGGCATTAATGAAAAACTGTTTTTT
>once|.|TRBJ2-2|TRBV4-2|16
CASSQEERGRTGELFF
TGTGCCAGCAGCCAAGAGGAAAGGGGACGCACCGGGGAGCTGTTTTTT
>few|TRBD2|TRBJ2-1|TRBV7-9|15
CASSWGLADHNEQFF
TGTGCCAGCAGCTGGGGACTAGCAGACCACAATGAGCAGTTCTTC
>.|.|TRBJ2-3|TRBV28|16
CASSAMRGRNTDTQYF
TGTGCCAGCAGTGCGATGCGGGGGCGCAACACAGATACGCAGTATTTT
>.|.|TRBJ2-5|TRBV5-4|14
CASSSEGKEETQYF
TGTGCCAGCAGCTCGGAGGGGAAGGAAGAGACCCAGTACTTC
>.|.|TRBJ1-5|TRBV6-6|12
CASSYVEQPQHF
TGTGCCAGCAGTTACGTGGAACAGCCCCAGCATTTT
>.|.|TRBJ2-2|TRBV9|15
CASSGDRGYTGELFF
TGTGCCAGCAGCGGGGACCGGGGGTACACCGGGGAGCTGTTTTTT
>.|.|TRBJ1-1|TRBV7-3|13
CASSLLDGTEAFF
TGTGCCAGCAGCCTATTGGACGGTACTGAAGCTTTCTTT
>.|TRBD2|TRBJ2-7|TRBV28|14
CASSRGLGTYEQYF
TGTGCCAGCAGTCGGGGACTAGGGACCTACGAGCAGTACTTC
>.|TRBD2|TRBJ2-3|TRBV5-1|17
CASSSGLAGVSTDTQYF
TGCGCCAGCAGCTCGGGACTAGCGGGGGTTAGCACAGATACGCAGTATTTT
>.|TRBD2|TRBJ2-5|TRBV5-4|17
CASSFIGGSGNQETQYF
TGTGCCAGCAGCTTTATCGGCGGGAGCGGAAACCAAGAGACCCAGTACTTC
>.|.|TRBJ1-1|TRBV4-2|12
CASSPNGQLAFF
TGTGCCAGCAGCCCCAACGGACAGTTAGCTTTCTTT
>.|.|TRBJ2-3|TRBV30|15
CAWSLGSGVADTQYF
TGTGCCTGGAGTCTAGGGTCGGGGGTAGCAGATACGCAGTATTTT
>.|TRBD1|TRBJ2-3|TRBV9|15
CASSVVGQSTDTQYF
TGTGCCAGCAGCGTAGTGGGACAGAGCACAGATACGCAGTATTTT
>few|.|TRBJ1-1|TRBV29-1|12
CSVESGPRDAFF
TGCAGCGTTGAATCGGGTCCCCGTGACGCTTTCTTT
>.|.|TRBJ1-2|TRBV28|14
CASSLQGKYDGYTF
TGTGCCAGCAGTTTACAGGGGAAGTATGATGGCTACACCTTC
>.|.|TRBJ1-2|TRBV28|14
CASSSDGSNYGYTF
TGTGCCAGCAGTTCAGACGGTAGCAACTATGGCTACACCTTC
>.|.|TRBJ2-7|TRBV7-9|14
CASSGGTDTYEQYF
TGTGCCAGCAGCGGCGGGACGGACACCTACGAGCAGTACTTC
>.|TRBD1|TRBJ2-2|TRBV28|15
CASTLPGGNTGELFF
TGTGCCAGCACCCTACCAGGGGGGAACACCGGGGAGCTGTTTTTT
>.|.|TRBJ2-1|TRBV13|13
CASSLRSGAEQFF
TGTGCCAGCAGCTTAAGGTCGGGGGCTGAGCAGTTCTTC
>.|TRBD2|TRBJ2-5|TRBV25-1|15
CASSLAGAVGETQYF
TGTGCCAGCAGTTTAGCGGGAGCTGTTGGGGAGACCCAGTACTTC
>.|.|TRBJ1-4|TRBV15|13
CATSKRDNEKLFF
TGTGCCACCAGCAAGAGGGATAATGAAAAACTGTTTTTT
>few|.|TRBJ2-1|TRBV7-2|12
CASSRQYNEQFF
TGTGCCAGCAGCAGACAGTACAATGAGCAGTTCTTC